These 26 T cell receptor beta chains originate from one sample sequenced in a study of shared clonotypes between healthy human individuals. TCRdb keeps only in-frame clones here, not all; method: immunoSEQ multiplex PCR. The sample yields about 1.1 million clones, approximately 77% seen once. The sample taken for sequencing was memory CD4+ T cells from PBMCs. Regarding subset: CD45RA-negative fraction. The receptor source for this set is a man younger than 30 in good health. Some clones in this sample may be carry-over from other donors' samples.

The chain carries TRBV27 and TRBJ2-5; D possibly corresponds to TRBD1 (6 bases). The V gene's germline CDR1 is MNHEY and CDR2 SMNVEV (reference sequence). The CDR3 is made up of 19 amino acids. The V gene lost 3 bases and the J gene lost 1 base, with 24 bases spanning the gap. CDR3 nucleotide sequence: TGTGCCAGCAGTTTTAGGGGCAGCCTCCCTAGGGGGTTCCAAGAGACCCAGTACTTC. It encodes CASSFRGSLPRGFQETQYF.

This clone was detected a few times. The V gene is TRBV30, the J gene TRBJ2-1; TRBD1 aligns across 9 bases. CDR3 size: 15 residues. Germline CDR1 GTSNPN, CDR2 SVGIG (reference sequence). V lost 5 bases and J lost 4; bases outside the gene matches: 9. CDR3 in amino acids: CAWGKPGTGYNEQFF. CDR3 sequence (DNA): TGTGCCTGGGGGAAACCAGGGACAGGGTACAATGAGCAGTTCTTC.

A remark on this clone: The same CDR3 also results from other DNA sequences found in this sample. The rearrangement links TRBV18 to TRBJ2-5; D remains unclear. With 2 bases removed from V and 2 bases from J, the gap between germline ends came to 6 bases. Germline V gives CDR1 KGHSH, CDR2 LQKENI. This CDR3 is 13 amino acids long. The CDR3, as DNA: TGTGCCAGCTCACCAGGGCAACAAGAGACCCAGTACTTC. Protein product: CASSPGQQETQYF.

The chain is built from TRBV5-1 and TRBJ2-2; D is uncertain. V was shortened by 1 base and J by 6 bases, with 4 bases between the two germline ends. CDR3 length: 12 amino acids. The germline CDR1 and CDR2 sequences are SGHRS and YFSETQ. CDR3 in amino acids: CASSLYSGELFF. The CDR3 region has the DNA TGCGCCAGCAGCTTGTACTCCGGGGAGCTGTTTTTT. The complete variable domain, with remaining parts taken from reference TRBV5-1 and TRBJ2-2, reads KAGVTQTPRYLIKTRGQQVTLSCSPISGHRSVSWYQQTPGQGLQFLFEYFSETQRNKGNFPGRFSGRQFSNSRSEMNVSTLELGDSALYLCASSLYSGELFFGEGSRLTVL.

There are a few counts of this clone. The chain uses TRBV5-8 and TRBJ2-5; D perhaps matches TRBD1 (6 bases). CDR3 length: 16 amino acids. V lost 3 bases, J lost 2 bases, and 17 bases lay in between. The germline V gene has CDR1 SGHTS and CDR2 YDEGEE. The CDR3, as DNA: TGTGCCAGCAGCTCCCACAGGGACGGCGGGCAAGAGACCCAGTACTTC. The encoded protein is CASSSHRDGGQETQYF.

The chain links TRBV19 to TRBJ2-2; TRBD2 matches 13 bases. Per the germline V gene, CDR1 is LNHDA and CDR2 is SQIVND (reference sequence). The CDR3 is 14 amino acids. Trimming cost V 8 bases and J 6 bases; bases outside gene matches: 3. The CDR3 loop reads CASGTSGVAGELFF. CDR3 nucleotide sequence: TGTGCCAGTGGGACTAGCGGGGTGGCCGGGGAGCTGTTTTTT.

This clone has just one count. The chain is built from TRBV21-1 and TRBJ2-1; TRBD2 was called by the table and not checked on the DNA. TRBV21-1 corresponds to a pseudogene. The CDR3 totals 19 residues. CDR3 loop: CASSSPGLADYSSYNEQFF. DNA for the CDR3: TGTGCCAGCAGCAGCCCGGGACTAGCGGATTATAGCTCCTACAATGAGCAGTTCTTC.

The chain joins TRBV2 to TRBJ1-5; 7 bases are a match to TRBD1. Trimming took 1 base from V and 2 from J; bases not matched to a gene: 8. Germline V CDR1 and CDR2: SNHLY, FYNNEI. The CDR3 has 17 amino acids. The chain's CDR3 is CASSEGGGLAGNQPQHF. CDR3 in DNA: TGTGCCAGCAGTGAAGGAGGGGGCTTGGCAGGCAATCAGCCCCAGCATTTT.

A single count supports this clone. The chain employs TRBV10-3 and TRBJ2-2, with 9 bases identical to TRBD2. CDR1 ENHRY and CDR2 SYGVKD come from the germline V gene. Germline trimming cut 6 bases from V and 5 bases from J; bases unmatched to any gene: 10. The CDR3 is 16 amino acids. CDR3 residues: CAISLLAGAGTGELFF. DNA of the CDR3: TGTGCCATCAGCTTATTAGCGGGAGCTGGGACCGGGGAGCTGTTTTTT.

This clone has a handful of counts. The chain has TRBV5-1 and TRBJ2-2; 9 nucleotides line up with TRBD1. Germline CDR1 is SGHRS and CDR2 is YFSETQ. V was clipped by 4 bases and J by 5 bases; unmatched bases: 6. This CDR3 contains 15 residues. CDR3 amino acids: CASSTDRGGTGELFF. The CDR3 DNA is TGCGCCAGCAGCACCGACAGGGGGGGAACCGGGGAGCTGTTTTTT.

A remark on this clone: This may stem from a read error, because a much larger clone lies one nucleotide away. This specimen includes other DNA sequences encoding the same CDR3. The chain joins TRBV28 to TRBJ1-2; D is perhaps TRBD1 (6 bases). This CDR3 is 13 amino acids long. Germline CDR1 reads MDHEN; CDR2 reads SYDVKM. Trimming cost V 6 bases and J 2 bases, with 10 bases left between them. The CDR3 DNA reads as TGTGCCAGCAGCCCCGGACAGAACTATGGCTACACCTTC. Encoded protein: CASSPGQNYGYTF.

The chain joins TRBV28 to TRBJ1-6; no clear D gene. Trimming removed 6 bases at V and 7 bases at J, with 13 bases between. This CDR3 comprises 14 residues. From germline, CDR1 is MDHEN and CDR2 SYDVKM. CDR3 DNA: TGTGCCAGCAGCAAACAGTGGGCCAATTCACCCCTCCACTTT. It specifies CASSKQWANSPLHF.

The CDR3 coding sequence is TGTGCCAGCAGCCGGGGGACTAGCGGGAGCAATGAGCAGTTCTTC. Translation gives CASSRGTSGSNEQFF. V is TRBV7-7 and J is TRBJ2-1; TRBD2 matches 14 bases. The CDR3 loop spans 15 amino acids. The ends lost 5 bases at V and 6 bases at J; junction bases unmatched: 3. Looked up from germline, CDR1 is SSHAT and CDR2 is FNYEAQ (reference sequence).

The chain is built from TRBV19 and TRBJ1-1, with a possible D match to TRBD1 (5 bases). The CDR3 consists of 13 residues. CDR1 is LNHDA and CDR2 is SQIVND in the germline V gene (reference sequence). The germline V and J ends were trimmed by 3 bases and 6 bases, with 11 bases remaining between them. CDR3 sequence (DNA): TGTGCCAGTAGTATCAGGGACGTGGCTGAAGCTTTCTTT. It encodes CASSIRDVAEAFF.

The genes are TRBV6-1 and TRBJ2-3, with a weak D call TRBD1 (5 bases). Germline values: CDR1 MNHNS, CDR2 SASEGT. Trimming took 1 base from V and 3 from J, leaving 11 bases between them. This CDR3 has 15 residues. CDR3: CASSEVGPGTDTQYF. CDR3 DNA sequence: TGTGCCAGCAGTGAAGTGGGGCCTGGGACAGATACGCAGTATTTT.

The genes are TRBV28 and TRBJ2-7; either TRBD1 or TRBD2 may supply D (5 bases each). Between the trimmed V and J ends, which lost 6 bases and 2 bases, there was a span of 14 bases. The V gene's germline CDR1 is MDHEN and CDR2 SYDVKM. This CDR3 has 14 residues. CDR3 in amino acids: CASSRDGPTYEQYF. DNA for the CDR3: TGTGCCAGCAGCAGGGACGGGCCAACCTACGAGCAGTACTTC.

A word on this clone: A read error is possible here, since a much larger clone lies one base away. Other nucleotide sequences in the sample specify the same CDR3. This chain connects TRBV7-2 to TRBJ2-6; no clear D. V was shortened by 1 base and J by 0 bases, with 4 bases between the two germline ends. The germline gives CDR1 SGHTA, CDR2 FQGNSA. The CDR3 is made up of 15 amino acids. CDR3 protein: CASSLVSSGANVLTF. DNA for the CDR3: TGTGCCAGCAGCTTAGTCAGCTCTGGGGCCAACGTCCTGACTTTC.

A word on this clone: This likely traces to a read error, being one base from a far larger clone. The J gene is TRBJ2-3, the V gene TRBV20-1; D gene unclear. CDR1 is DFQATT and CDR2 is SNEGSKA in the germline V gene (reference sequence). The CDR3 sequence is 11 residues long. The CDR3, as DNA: TGCAGTGTTAGAGAGAGAGATACGCAGTATTTT. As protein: CSVRERDTQYF.

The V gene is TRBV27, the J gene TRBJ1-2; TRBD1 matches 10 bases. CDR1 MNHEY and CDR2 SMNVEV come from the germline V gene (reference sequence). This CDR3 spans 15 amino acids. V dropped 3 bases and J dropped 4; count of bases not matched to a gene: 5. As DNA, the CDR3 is TGTGCCAGCAGTTTGACGGGACAGGGGACCTATGGCTACACCTTC. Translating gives CASSLTGQGTYGYTF.

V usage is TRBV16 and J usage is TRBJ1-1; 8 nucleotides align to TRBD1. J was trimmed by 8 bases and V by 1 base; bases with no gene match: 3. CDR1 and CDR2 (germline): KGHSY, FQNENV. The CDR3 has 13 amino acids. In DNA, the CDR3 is TGTGCCAGCAGCCAATGGACAGGGTTAGAAGCTTTCTTT. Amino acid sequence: CASSQWTGLEAFF.

Written as DNA, the CDR3 is TGTGCCAGCAGAATTCAGAACACCGGGGAGCTGTTTTTT. Protein sequence: CASRIQNTGELFF. This chain joins TRBV6-6 and TRBJ2-2; D is ambiguous. The CDR3 loop spans 13 amino acids. In germline, CDR1 is MNHNY, CDR2 SVGAGI (reference sequence). V was clipped by 6 bases and J by 1 base, with 6 bases between them.

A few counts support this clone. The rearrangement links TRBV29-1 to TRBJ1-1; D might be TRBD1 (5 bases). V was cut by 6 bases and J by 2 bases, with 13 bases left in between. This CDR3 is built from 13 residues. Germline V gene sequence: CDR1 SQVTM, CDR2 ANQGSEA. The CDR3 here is CSVVQVPNTEAFF. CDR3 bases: TGCAGCGTCGTACAGGTTCCTAACACTGAAGCTTTCTTT.

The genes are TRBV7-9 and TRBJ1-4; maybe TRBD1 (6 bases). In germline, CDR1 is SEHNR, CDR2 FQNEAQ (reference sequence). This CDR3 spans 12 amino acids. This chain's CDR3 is CVASRGNEKLFF. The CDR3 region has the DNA TGTGTCGCGAGCAGGGGCAATGAAAAACTGTTTTTT.

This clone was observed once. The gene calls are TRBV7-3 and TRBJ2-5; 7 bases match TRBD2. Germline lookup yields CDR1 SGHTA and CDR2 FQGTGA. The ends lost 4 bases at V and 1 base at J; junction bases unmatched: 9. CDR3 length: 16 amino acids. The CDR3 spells CASSSSAASGQETQYF. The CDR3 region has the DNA TGTGCCAGCAGCTCCTCGGCCGCTAGCGGCCAAGAGACCCAGTACTTC.

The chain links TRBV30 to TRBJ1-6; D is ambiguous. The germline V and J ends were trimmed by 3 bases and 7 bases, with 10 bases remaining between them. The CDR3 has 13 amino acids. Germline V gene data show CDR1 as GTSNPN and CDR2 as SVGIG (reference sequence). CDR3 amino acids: CAWRRGNNSPLHF. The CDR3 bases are TGTGCCTGGAGAAGAGGGAACAATTCACCCCTCCACTTT.

CDR3 amino acids: CASSSIPGQGAPLGYTF. The CDR3 coding sequence is TGTGCCAGCAGCTCTATACCGGGACAGGGGGCGCCCCTCGGCTACACCTTC. V gene TRBV7-9 combines with J gene TRBJ1-2; 12 bases are a match to TRBD1. CDR3 length equals 17 residues. V lost 4 bases and J lost 8; bases outside the gene matches: 14. Germline values: CDR1 SEHNR, CDR2 FQNEAQ (reference sequence).